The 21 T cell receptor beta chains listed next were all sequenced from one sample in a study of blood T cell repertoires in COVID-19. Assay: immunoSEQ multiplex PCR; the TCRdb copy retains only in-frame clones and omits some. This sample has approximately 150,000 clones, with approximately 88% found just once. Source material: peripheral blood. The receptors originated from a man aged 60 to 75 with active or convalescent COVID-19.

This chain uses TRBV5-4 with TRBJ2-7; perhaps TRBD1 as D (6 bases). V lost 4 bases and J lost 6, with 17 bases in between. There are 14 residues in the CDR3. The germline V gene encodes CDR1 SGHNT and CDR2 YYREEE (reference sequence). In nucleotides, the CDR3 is TGTGCCAGCAGCCCCGGGACAAGCCTTCTCGAGCAGTACTTC. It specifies CASSPGTSLLEQYF.

Written as DNA, the CDR3 is TGCGCCAGCAGCCGGGACTCCTTCACCGGGGAGCTGTTTTTT. It encodes CASSRDSFTGELFF. The rearrangement uses TRBV5-1 and TRBJ2-2, with D perhaps matching TRBD2 (6 bases). Trimming took off 4 bases at V and 4 bases at J, with 11 bases between the two ends. CDR3 length equals 14 residues. Germline V gene data show CDR1 as SGHRS and CDR2 as YFSETQ. The full variable domain, in which reference TRBV5-1 and TRBJ2-2 provide the parts outside the CDR3, is KAGVTQTPRYLIKTRGQQVTLSCSPISGHRSVSWYQQTPGQGLQFLFEYFSETQRNKGNFPGRFSGRQFSNSRSEMNVSTLELGDSALYLCASSRDSFTGELFFGEGSRLTVL.

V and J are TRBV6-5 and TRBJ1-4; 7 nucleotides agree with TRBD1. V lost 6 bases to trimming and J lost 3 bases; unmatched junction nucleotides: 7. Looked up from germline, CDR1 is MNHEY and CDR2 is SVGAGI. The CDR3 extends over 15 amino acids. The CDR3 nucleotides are TGTGCCAGCAGACCCACCGGGACAGCTAATGAAAAACTGTTTTTT. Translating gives CASRPTGTANEKLFF.

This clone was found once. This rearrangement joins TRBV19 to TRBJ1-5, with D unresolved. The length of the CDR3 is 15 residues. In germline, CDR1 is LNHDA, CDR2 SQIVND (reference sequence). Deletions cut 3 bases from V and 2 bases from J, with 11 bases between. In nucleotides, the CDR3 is TGTGCCAGTAGTATGTCTGAGAGGGGCAATCAGCCCCAGCATTTT. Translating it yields CASSMSERGNQPQHF.

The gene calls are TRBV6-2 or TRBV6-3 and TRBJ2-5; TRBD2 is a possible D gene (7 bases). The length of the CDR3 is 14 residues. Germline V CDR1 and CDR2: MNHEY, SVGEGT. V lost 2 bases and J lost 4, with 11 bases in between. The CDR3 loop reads CASSYGGARETQYF. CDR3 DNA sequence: TGTGCCAGCAGTTACGGGGGGGCTCGAGAGACCCAGTACTTC.

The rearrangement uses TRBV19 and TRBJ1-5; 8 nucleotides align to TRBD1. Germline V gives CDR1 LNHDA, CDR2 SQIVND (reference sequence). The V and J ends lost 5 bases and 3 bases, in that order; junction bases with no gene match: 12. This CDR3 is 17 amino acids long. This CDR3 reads CASSARRGDRHNQPQHF. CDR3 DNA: TGTGCCAGTAGTGCTCGCCGGGGGGACAGGCACAATCAGCCCCAGCATTTT.

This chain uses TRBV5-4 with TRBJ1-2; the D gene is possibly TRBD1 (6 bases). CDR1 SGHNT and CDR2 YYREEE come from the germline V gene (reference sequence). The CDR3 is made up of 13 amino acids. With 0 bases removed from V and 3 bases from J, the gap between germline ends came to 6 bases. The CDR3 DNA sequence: TGTGCCAGCAGCTTGGGGACAGACTATGGCTACACCTTC. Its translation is CASSLGTDYGYTF.

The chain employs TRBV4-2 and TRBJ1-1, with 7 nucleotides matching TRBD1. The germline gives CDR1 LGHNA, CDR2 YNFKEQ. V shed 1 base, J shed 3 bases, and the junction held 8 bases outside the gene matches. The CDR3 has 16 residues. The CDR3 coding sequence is TGTGCCAGCAGCCAAGGCCACCGAACAGGGGACACTGAAGCTTTCTTT. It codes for CASSQGHRTGDTEAFF.

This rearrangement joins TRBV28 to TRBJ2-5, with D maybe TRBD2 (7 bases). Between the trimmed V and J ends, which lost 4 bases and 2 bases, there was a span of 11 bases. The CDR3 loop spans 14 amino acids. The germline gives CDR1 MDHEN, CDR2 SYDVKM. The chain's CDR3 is CASSSAGAQETQYF. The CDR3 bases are TGTGCCAGCAGTTCGGCGGGGGCTCAAGAGACCCAGTACTTC.

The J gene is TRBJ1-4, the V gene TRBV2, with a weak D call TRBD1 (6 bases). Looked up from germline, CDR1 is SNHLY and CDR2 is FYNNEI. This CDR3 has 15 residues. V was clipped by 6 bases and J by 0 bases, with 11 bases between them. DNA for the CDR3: TGTGCCAGCAGGAGCCAGGGGACAACTAATGAAAAACTGTTTTTT. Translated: CASRSQGTTNEKLFF.

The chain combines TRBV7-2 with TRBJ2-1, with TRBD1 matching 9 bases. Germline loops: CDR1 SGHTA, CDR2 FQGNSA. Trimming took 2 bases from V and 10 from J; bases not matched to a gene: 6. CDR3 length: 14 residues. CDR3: CASSLWDRVGEQFF. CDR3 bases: TGTGCCAGCAGCTTATGGGACAGGGTCGGCGAGCAGTTCTTC.

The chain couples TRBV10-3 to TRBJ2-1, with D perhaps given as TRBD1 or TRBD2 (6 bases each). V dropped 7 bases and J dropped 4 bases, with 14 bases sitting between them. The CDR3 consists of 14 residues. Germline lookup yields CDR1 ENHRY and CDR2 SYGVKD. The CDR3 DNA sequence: TGTGCCATCAAGGAGTCGGGGGCTTACAATGAGCAGTTCTTC. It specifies CAIKESGAYNEQFF.

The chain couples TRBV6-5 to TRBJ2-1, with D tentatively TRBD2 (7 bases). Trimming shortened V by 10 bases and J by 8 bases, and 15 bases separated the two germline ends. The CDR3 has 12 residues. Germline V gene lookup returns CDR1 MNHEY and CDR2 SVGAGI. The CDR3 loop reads CATLGGAHEQFF. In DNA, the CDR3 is TGTGCCACCCTAGGGGGGGCCCATGAGCAGTTCTTC.

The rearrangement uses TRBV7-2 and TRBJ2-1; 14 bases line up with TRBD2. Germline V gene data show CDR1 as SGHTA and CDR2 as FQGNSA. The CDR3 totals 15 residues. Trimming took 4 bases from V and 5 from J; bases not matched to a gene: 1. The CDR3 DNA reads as TGTGCCAGCAGCTCGGGACTAGCGGGAGACAATGAGCAGTTCTTC. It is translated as CASSSGLAGDNEQFF. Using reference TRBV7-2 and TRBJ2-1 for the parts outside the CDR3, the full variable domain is GAGVSQSPSNKVTEKGKDVELRCDPISGHTALYWYRQSLGQGLEFLIYFQGNSAPDKSGLPSDRFSAERTGGSVSTLTIQRTQQEDSAVYLCASSSGLAGDNEQFFGPGTRLTVL.

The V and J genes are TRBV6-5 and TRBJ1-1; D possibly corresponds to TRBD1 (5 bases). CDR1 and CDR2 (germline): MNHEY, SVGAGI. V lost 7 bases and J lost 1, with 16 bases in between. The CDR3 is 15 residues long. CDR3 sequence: CASTKKGQGNTEAFF. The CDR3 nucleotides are TGTGCCAGCACTAAAAAGGGGCAGGGGAACACTGAAGCTTTCTTT.

CDR3 residues: CASSDGGLTGANVLTF. In DNA form, the CDR3 reads TGTGCCAGCAGTGACGGGGGACTGACTGGGGCCAACGTCCTGACTTTC. V usage is TRBV6-1 and J usage is TRBJ2-6, with D possibly TRBD2 on 6 matching bases. This CDR3 spans 16 amino acids. The V and J ends lost 3 bases and 2 bases respectively, with 11 bases between them. In germline, CDR1 is MNHNS, CDR2 SASEGT.

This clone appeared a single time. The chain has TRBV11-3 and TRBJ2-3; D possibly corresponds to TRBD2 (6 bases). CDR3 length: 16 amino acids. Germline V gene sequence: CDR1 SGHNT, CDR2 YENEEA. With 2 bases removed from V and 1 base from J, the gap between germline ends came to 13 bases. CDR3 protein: CASSLRSGPGTDTQYF. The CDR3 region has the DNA TGTGCCAGCAGCTTAAGAAGCGGGCCTGGCACAGATACGCAGTATTTT.

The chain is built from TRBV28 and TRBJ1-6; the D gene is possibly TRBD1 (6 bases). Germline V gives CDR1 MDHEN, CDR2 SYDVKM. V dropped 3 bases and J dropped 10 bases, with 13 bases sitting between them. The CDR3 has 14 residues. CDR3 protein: CASSFLQGRSPLHF. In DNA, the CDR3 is TGTGCCAGCAGTTTTCTACAGGGCCGGTCACCCCTCCACTTT.

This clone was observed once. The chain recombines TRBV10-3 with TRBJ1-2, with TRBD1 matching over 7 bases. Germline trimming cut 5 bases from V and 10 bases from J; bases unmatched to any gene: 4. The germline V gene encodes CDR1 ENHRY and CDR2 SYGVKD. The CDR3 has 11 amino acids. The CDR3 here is CAISLQGFYTF. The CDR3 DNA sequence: TGTGCCATCAGTTTACAGGGGTTCTACACCTTC.

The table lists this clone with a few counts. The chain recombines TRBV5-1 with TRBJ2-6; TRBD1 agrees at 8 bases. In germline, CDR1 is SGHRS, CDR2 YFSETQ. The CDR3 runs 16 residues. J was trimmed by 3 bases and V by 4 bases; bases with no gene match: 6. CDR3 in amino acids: CASSLTGAIGANVLTF. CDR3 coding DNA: TGCGCCAGCAGCCTGACAGGGGCAATTGGGGCCAACGTCCTGACTTTC. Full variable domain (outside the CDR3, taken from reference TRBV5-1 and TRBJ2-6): KAGVTQTPRYLIKTRGQQVTLSCSPISGHRSVSWYQQTPGQGLQFLFEYFSETQRNKGNFPGRFSGRQFSNSRSEMNVSTLELGDSALYLCASSLTGAIGANVLTFGAGSRLTVL.

The CDR3, as DNA: TGTGCCAGTAATCCGGGATCTAGCACAGATACGCAGTATTTT. Protein: CASNPGSSTDTQYF. The rearrangement uses TRBV19 and TRBJ2-3, with a weak D call TRBD2 (5 bases). V was pared by 7 bases and J by 0 bases, with 11 bases between. This CDR3 region has 14 residues. Germline CDR1 reads LNHDA; CDR2 reads SQIVND (reference sequence).